This T cell receptor beta chain was captured in a study of blood T cell repertoires in COVID-19. Study-wide context: From the United States, Italy and Spain came samples of acute and convalescent COVID-19.

This clone was seen only once. Original analysis: The authors estimated nucleated cell counts from reference gene primer amplification. TCRdb's copy holds only in-frame clones and misses some; the assay was immunoSEQ multiplex PCR. V and J calls and clone size are given by that table; D and trimming were obtained from the DNA. The table records 95,000 to 150,000 clones, 71% of them present only once. This clonotype was sampled from a human donor with acute or convalescent COVID-19. The donor label of this sample is uncertain. Sequencing was performed on peripheral blood.

The CDR3 here is CSATGDSTDTQYF. DNA for the CDR3: TGCAGCGCCACAGGGGATAGCACAGATACGCAGTATTTT. The chain combines TRBV29-1 with TRBJ2-3; 7 bases map to TRBD1. The V and J ends lost 7 bases and 0 bases, in that order; junction bases with no gene match: 4. Germline CDR1 SQVTM, CDR2 ANQGSEA. This CDR3 has 13 residues.